This is a list of T cell receptor beta chains from one sample in a study of T cells after somatic rescue of genetic block. TCRdb's table, derived via immunoSEQ multiplex PCR, lists solely in-frame clones and lacks some. The sample consists of tens of thousands of clones, roughly nine tenths of them appearing once. Sequencing was carried out using peripheral blood mononuclear cells (PBMCs). The receptors were gathered from a man aged 40-50 years. Each CDR3 is given with its conserved first and last residue. The D gene is left open where the match is weak. Clone size appears in some rows only: once, few, many, or a class for an expanded clone.

d_call	clone_size	v_call	j_call	cdr3_nt	cdr3_aa
NA	NA	TRBV6-5	TRBJ2-7	TGTGCCAGCAGTTACTCCGGGGGAGGCTCCTACGAGCAGTACTTC	CASSYSGGGSYEQYF
TRBD1	NA	TRBV27	TRBJ2-5	TGTGCCAGCAGTTCCGGACAGGGAATAGAGACCCAGTACTTC	CASSSGQGIETQYF
NA	NA	TRBV20-1	TRBJ2-7	TGCAGTGCACGGTGGTACGAGCAGTACTTC	CSARWYEQYF
TRBD2	NA	TRBV18	TRBJ2-3	TGTGCCAGCTCATTGGGACTAGGTCCCACAGATACGCAGTATTTT	CASSLGLGPTDTQYF
NA	NA	TRBV4-3	TRBJ2-4	TGCGCCAGCAGCCAAGAGGGTTCAGGGGCCAAAAACATTCAGTACTTC	CASSQEGSGAKNIQYF
NA	once	TRBV27	TRBJ2-3	TGTGCCAGCAGTTTATCCTACGGATACACAGATACGCAGTATTTT	CASSLSYGYTDTQYF
NA	NA	TRBV5-4	TRBJ2-1	TGTGCCAGCAGCCCGGGGGGCGGGGAGCAGTTCTTC	CASSPGGGEQFF
TRBD1	NA	TRBV19	TRBJ2-5	TGTGCCAGTAGCTCGACAGGGGGTGTCTTGGAGACCCAGTACTTC	CASSSTGGVLETQYF
NA	NA	TRBV5-5	TRBJ2-5	TGTGCCAGCAGCTTCCTGGCCGAGACCCAGTACTTC	CASSFLAETQYF
NA	few	TRBV5-4	TRBJ1-1	TGTGCCAGCAGCTGGGGTGGGCAGGGTAGGACTGAAGCTTTCTTT	CASSWGGQGRTEAFF
NA	NA	TRBV6-5	TRBJ2-1	TGTGCCAGCAGCCCCTGGTTCTACAATGAGCAGTTCTTC	CASSPWFYNEQFF
NA	once	TRBV18	TRBJ1-2	TGTGCCAGCTCACCGTTCGACCTGGGAGGCTACACCTTC	CASSPFDLGGYTF
TRBD2	NA	TRBV4-2	TRBJ2-3	TGTGCCAGCAGCTACCAACCCTCCTCACGGGGGGGCGTCTCAGATACGCAGTATTTT	CASSYQPSSRGGVSDTQYF
TRBD1	NA	TRBV7-9	TRBJ2-7	TGTGCCAGCAGCTTTCGCCGGGACAGGGTAAGCGAGCAGTACTTC	CASSFRRDRVSEQYF
TRBD1	NA	TRBV4-2	TRBJ2-2	TGTGCCAGCAGCCATTTCCCCGGGACAGGGGGCACCGGGGAGCTGTTTTTT	CASSHFPGTGGTGELFF
NA	NA	TRBV27	TRBJ1-6	TGTGCCAGCAGACATCTCCGGGCTTCGAATTCACCCCTCCACTTT	CASRHLRASNSPLHF
TRBD1	NA	TRBV5-6	TRBJ1-1	TGTGCCAGCAGCCGCCGGACAGGGTTTGACACTGAAGCTTTCTTT	CASSRRTGFDTEAFF
TRBD1	NA	TRBV7-8	TRBJ2-5	TGTGCCAGCAGCTTACTCTCAGCAGGGGGTCAAGAGACCCAGTACTTC	CASSLLSAGGQETQYF
TRBD2	few	TRBV5-1	TRBJ2-3	TGCGCCAGCAGCACGGGGGGGCGGAGAGATACGCAGTATTTT	CASSTGGRRDTQYF
NA	few	TRBV7-8	TRBJ1-4	TGTGCCAGCAGCTTATTGCGGGGCACTAATGAAAAACTGTTTTTT	CASSLLRGTNEKLFF
NA	NA	TRBV11-1	TRBJ1-2	TGTGCCAGCACCCGTCGTGGTGGCGGCTACACCTTC	CASTRRGGGYTF
TRBD1	NA	TRBV4-2	TRBJ1-1	TGTGCCAGCAGCCAAGTCTGGGACAGGGGGAACACTGAAGCTTTCTTT	CASSQVWDRGNTEAFF
NA	NA	TRBV4-1	TRBJ2-1	TGCGCCAGCAGCCAAGGGACCGGTAGGTCCAATGAGCAGTTCTTC	CASSQGTGRSNEQFF
TRBD1	NA	TRBV2	TRBJ1-6	TGTGCCAGCAGCCGGGACAGGGTTCGCTATTCACCCCTCCACTTT	CASSRDRVRYSPLHF
NA	NA	TRBV19	TRBJ2-3	TGTGCCAGTAGTATGATGGGGGCAGATACGCAGTATTTT	CASSMMGADTQYF
TRBD2	few	TRBV6-4	TRBJ2-3	TGTGCCAGCAGCGGTAGCGGGGGGGCGGCAGATACGCAGTATTTT	CASSGSGGAADTQYF
NA	NA	TRBV7-2	TRBJ2-1	TGTGCCAGCAGCTCCACATCTCTGGAAGTTTATGAGCAGTTCTTC	CASSSTSLEVYEQFF
NA	once	TRBV20-1	TRBJ2-5	TGCAGTGCTGCCCGGGAGCGGACCCAGTACTTC	CSAARERTQYF
NA	NA	TRBV11-1	TRBJ2-5	TGTGCCAGCAGCTTGGAGGGGCAGGGAGGAGAGACCCAGTACTTC	CASSLEGQGGETQYF
NA	once	TRBV15	TRBJ2-3	TGTGCCACCAGCATTCCTAGCACAGATACGCAGTATTTT	CATSIPSTDTQYF
NA	NA	TRBV6-6	TRBJ2-7	TGTGCCAGCAGTTACTCTCGACTCCGTTACGAGCAGTACTTC	CASSYSRLRYEQYF
TRBD2	NA	TRBV7-2	TRBJ2-7	TGTGCCAGCAGCGGGGCTAGCGGATCCTACGAGCAGTACTTC	CASSGASGSYEQYF
TRBD1	NA	TRBV5-8	TRBJ1-1	TGTGCCAGCAGCCCCGGGACAGGCGGCGCGGGGGGAACTGAAGCTTTCTTT	CASSPGTGGAGGTEAFF
TRBD1	NA	TRBV19	TRBJ1-1	TGTGCTACCGAAACAGGGGCGAACACTGAAGCTTTCTTT	CATETGANTEAFF
TRBD1	NA	TRBV7-9	TRBJ2-3	TGTGCCAGCAGCCCCAGGGGGCCAGATACGCAGTATTTT	CASSPRGPDTQYF
NA	NA	TRBV5-1	TRBJ1-5	TGCGCCAGCAGCAGGTCGGGCGGCAATCAGCCCCAGCATTTT	CASSRSGGNQPQHF
TRBD1	NA	TRBV7-9	TRBJ2-1	TGTGCCAGCAGCGGGTGGACAGGGGCCAATGAGCAGTTCTTC	CASSGWTGANEQFF
TRBD2	NA	TRBV23-1	TRBJ2-7	TGCGCCAGCAGTCAATCGGGGACTAGCGGGAGCCTACATTTGGGGGAGCAGTACTTC	CASSQSGTSGSLHLGEQYF
NA	NA	TRBV5-1	TRBJ1-4	TGCGCCAGCAGCCCCGCCAGGGCGGACGAAAAACTGTTTTTT	CASSPARADEKLFF
TRBD2	NA	TRBV14	TRBJ2-3	TGTGCCAGCAGCCAAGAAACTAGCGGGAGCACAGATACGCAGTATTTT	CASSQETSGSTDTQYF
TRBD2	NA	TRBV19	TRBJ2-2	TGTGCCAGTAGTTCGGGACAGGGATATTACCTGTCGACTAGCGGGACGAACACCGGGGAGCTGTTTTTT	CASSSGQGYYLSTSGTNTGELFF
TRBD2	NA	TRBV28	TRBJ2-1	TGTGCCAGCAGGAGGACTAGCGGGAGTCACAATGAGCAGTTCTTC	CASRRTSGSHNEQFF
NA	NA	TRBV7-6	TRBJ1-5	TGTGCCAGCAGTTCCGGGGGCGGCGGTCAGCCCCAGCATTTT	CASSSGGGGQPQHF
NA	NA	TRBV5-6	TRBJ2-3	TGTGCCAGCAGCATCCCCTGGGGCACAGATACGCAGTATTTT	CASSIPWGTDTQYF
TRBD2	NA	TRBV19	TRBJ2-7	TGTGCCAGTAGCGCGGGAGCCCACGAGCAGTACTTC	CASSAGAHEQYF
NA	once	TRBV5-4	TRBJ2-1	TGTGCCAGCAGCTTGGTTAGTCTAGCTGGGTCAAATGAGCAGTTCTTC	CASSLVSLAGSNEQFF
NA	few	TRBV9	TRBJ2-7	TGTGCCAGCAGCGTAGAGGACAACTCCTACGAGCAGTACTTC	CASSVEDNSYEQYF
NA	NA	TRBV7-9	TRBJ2-1	TGTGCCAGCAGCGAGACAGCCTACAATGAGCAGTTCTTC	CASSETAYNEQFF
NA	NA	TRBV5-5	TRBJ2-7	TGTGCCAGCAGCTTAAACAGGGACTACGAGCAGTACTTC	CASSLNRDYEQYF
NA	NA	TRBV7-9	TRBJ1-3	TGTGCCAGCAGCTCCGGGTGGGATAGGCTTTTGTCGAACACCATATATTTT	CASSSGWDRLLSNTIYF
NA	NA	TRBV10-3	TRBJ2-5	TGTGCCACGAGGAGCTCGGGCCAATACGAGGAGACCCAGTACTTC	CATRSSGQYEETQYF
NA	NA	TRBV19	TRBJ2-7	TGTGCCAGTAGCCCAAGGGGGTGGCGGGAGCGGTACGAGCAGTACTTC	CASSPRGWRERYEQYF
NA	NA	TRBV7-3	TRBJ1-5	TGTGCCAGCAGCCAGGGGAGCGGTCAGCCCCAGCATTTT	CASSQGSGQPQHF
NA	few	TRBV6-5	TRBJ1-5	TGTGCCAGCAGTGTCGGGGGGAATCAGCCCCAGCATTTT	CASSVGGNQPQHF
NA	NA	TRBV7-3	TRBJ1-1	TGTGCCAGCAGCTCAAACAGCAACACTGAAGCTTTCTTT	CASSSNSNTEAFF